This entry features one TCR beta chain sequence. What it binds is unknown. From germline, CDR1 is MNHEY and CDR2 SVGAGI. V dropped 2 bases and J dropped 7 bases, with 14 bases sitting between them. The CDR3 extends over 14 amino acids. Semi-nested PCR with Nested Universal Primer A followed constant-region reverse priming of full-length variable regions. TCRdb redid the calling of the 5' RACE reads with MiXCR, one entry per CDR3 protein. The data contain over 40,000 distinct CDR3 sequences, 22% of them singletons. Cells sorted as Tregs were CD4+, CD25+ and CD127-/low. Broader study findings: In terms of TCR gene usage, tumor memory CD4+ T cells clustered together with blood and lymph node memory CD4+ cells, as well as with lymph node naive CD4+ cells. The larger cohort examined one V-J beta rearrangement, not whole repertoires. Greatest tumor Treg TCR overlap was with tumor naive CD4+ cells.

The sequence was collected from a female donor with breast cancer. The sequencing sample was made of Tregs sorted from blood. The chain uses TRBV6-5 and TRBJ2-5; D not resolved. Here the CDR3 DNA reads TGTGCCAGCAGTTACACGGGCCGAGTGGGGACCCAGTACTTC. Translated, it gives CASSYTGRVGTQYF.